Sequencing of this T cell receptor beta chain was carried out in a study of blood T cells in healthy people across ages. Study context: Roughly one uniquely barcoded beta molecule per two T cells was captured. Study-wide results and caveats: Donor CMV status, an unknown factor, possibly confounded changes in expanded clonotypes.

This clonotype was counted many times. The antigen is unknown. Then a second PCR, running roughly 7 to 11 cycles, was carried out with a sample-barcoded 5' primer and a J-beta primer mix. Per sample, CDR3-containing paired-end reads numbered at least 2.5 million. TCRdb reprocessed the 5' RACE reads with MiXCR, giving one entry per CDR3 protein. This table has 850,000 to 950,000 distinct CDR3 sequences, under 35% appearing once. The CDR3 is made up of 15 amino acids. V dropped 2 bases and J dropped 7 bases, with 17 bases sitting between them. Germline values: CDR1 MNHEY, CDR2 SVGEGT. Per-sample yields of isolated PBMCs were at least 6.5 million.

Sequenced: blood. This receptor was taken from a woman at least 80 years old in good health. This rearrangement joins TRBV6-2 or TRBV6-3 to TRBJ2-5, with a tentative D call TRBD2 (7 bases). This CDR3 reads CASSYERDTAGTQYF. As DNA, the CDR3 is TGTGCCAGCAGTTACGAGCGGGACACCGCGGGGACCCAGTACTTC.